These T cell receptor beta chains were read from a single sample in a study of metastatic and nonmetastatic thyroid tumors. TCRdb ran MiXCR on the PCR reads. The table includes 20,000 or so clones, approximately 31% detected once. The sequenced sample was blood. The receptors originated from a female donor with papillary thyroid cancer or a benign thyroid nodule (not recorded which). Some clones in this sample may be carry-over from other donors' samples. Each CDR3 is given with its conserved first and last residue. The order of the fields is V gene, D gene, clone size, J gene, CDR3 DNA, CDR3 protein. A D gene is named only where the DNA matches it firmly. Clone size is shown for a subset of rows, as once, few, many or a class of expanded clone.

v_gene: TRBV10-1
d_gene: TRBD1
abundance: .
j_gene: TRBJ1-1
CDR3nt: TGCGCCAGCAGTTTTGGACAGGGGATGAACACTGAAGCTTTCTTT
CDR3aa: CASSFGQGMNTEAFF

v_gene: TRBV18
d_gene: .
abundance: medium-sized
j_gene: TRBJ2-7
CDR3nt: TGTGCCAGCTCACAGGGGATAACAGGGAATCATGCCTACGAGCAGTACTTC
CDR3aa: CASSQGITGNHAYEQYF

v_gene: TRBV20-1
d_gene: TRBD1
abundance: many
j_gene: TRBJ1-1
CDR3nt: TGCAGTGCTAGAGATGGTCGGCAGGGGGCGGTTAACGCTTTCTTT
CDR3aa: CSARDGRQGAVNAFF

v_gene: TRBV20-1
d_gene: TRBD1
abundance: medium-sized
j_gene: TRBJ1-3
CDR3nt: TGCAGTGCTAGGTCCCGGGACAGATTCTCTGGAAACACCATATATTTT
CDR3aa: CSARSRDRFSGNTIYF

v_gene: TRBV11-2
d_gene: .
abundance: .
j_gene: TRBJ1-2
CDR3nt: TGTGCCAGCAGCTTAGATCGGGGATGGGGCTATGGCTACACCTTC
CDR3aa: CASSLDRGWGYGYTF

v_gene: TRBV7-9
d_gene: TRBD1
abundance: many
j_gene: TRBJ1-4
CDR3nt: TGTGCCAGCAGCTTGACAGGGAATAATGAAAAACTGTTTTTT
CDR3aa: CASSLTGNNEKLFF

v_gene: TRBV6-1
d_gene: TRBD1
abundance: few
j_gene: TRBJ2-7
CDR3nt: TGTGCCATCACACCTAGACAGGGGGCTCGGGACGAGCAGTACTTC
CDR3aa: CAITPRQGARDEQYF

v_gene: TRBV4-3
d_gene: .
abundance: medium-sized
j_gene: TRBJ1-3
CDR3nt: TGCGCCAGCAGCCATTACCCGGCCCCTCCTGGAAACACCATATATTTT
CDR3aa: CASSHYPAPPGNTIYF

v_gene: TRBV7-9
d_gene: TRBD1
abundance: medium-sized
j_gene: TRBJ1-3
CDR3nt: TGTGCCAGCAGATTCGGACAGGGAGGAAACACCATATATTTT
CDR3aa: CASRFGQGGNTIYF

v_gene: TRBV7-9
d_gene: .
abundance: many
j_gene: TRBJ1-1
CDR3nt: TGTGCCAGCAGCTTAACAAGGAACACTGAAGCTTTCTTT
CDR3aa: CASSLTRNTEAFF

v_gene: TRBV5-1
d_gene: .
abundance: .
j_gene: TRBJ1-2
CDR3nt: TGCGCCAGCAGCTCCACAAAACAGGGACTGCATAACTATGGCTACACCTTC
CDR3aa: CASSSTKQGLHNYGYTF

v_gene: TRBV24-1
d_gene: TRBD2
abundance: .
j_gene: TRBJ2-3
CDR3nt: TGTGCCACCAGTGATTTCGAGCTGGGAGGGGCAGATACGCAGTATTTT
CDR3aa: CATSDFELGGADTQYF

v_gene: TRBV2
d_gene: TRBD2
abundance: few
j_gene: TRBJ2-7
CDR3nt: TGTGCCAGCAGAGACGGACTAGCGGGAGGCTACGAGCAGTACTTC
CDR3aa: CASRDGLAGGYEQYF

v_gene: TRBV9
d_gene: .
abundance: many
j_gene: TRBJ2-1
CDR3nt: TGTGCCAGCAGCGTAGAGTCAAGCTCCTACAATGAGCAGTTCTTC
CDR3aa: CASSVESSSYNEQFF

v_gene: TRBV3-1
d_gene: TRBD1
abundance: medium-sized
j_gene: TRBJ1-2
CDR3nt: TGTGCCAGCAGCCAAGGACAGGGGTACAATGGCTACACCTTC
CDR3aa: CASSQGQGYNGYTF

v_gene: TRBV6-1
d_gene: TRBD1
abundance: many
j_gene: TRBJ1-1
CDR3nt: TGTGCCAGCAAGTCGCAGGGGGGGTCTACTGAAGCTTTCTTT
CDR3aa: CASKSQGGSTEAFF

v_gene: TRBV11-1
d_gene: .
abundance: .
j_gene: TRBJ2-1
CDR3nt: TGTGCCAGCAGCTCCTTACAAGGACTCCCTAATGAGCAGTTCTTC
CDR3aa: CASSSLQGLPNEQFF

v_gene: TRBV18
d_gene: TRBD1
abundance: .
j_gene: TRBJ1-5
CDR3nt: TGTGCCAGCTCACCCTTGGACAGGGGGCGCGGTCAGCCCCAGCATTTT
CDR3aa: CASSPLDRGRGQPQHF

v_gene: TRBV19
d_gene: .
abundance: medium-sized
j_gene: TRBJ1-5
CDR3nt: TGTGCCAGTAGTATAGGGGCAGGGTTTCAGCCCCAGCATTTT
CDR3aa: CASSIGAGFQPQHF

v_gene: TRBV12-3/TRBV12-4
d_gene: .
abundance: many
j_gene: TRBJ2-6
CDR3nt: TGTGCCAGCAGTTCGCTCGACTCTGGGGCCAACGTCCTGACTTTC
CDR3aa: CASSSLDSGANVLTF

v_gene: TRBV5-1
d_gene: TRBD1
abundance: medium-sized
j_gene: TRBJ1-1
CDR3nt: TGCGCCAGCAGCCTAATACAGGGGGCGCGAACTGAAGCTTTCTTT
CDR3aa: CASSLIQGARTEAFF

v_gene: TRBV20-1
d_gene: .
abundance: .
j_gene: TRBJ1-2
CDR3nt: TGCAGTGCTAGTTCGGGGGATTGGATCGGCGACTATGGCTACACCTTC
CDR3aa: CSASSGDWIGDYGYTF

v_gene: TRBV20-1
d_gene: TRBD2
abundance: many
j_gene: TRBJ2-3
CDR3nt: TGCAGTGCTCCTTTAGCGGGGACTCCCGATACGCAGTATTTT
CDR3aa: CSAPLAGTPDTQYF

v_gene: TRBV19
d_gene: .
abundance: .
j_gene: TRBJ2-1
CDR3nt: TGTGCCAGTAGTATCTCCCTAGATTACAATGAGCAGTTCTTC
CDR3aa: CASSISLDYNEQFF

v_gene: TRBV20-1
d_gene: TRBD2
abundance: .
j_gene: TRBJ2-7
CDR3nt: TGCAGTGCTAGCCGGGGGGGCGGGAGTTACTACGAGCAGTACTTC
CDR3aa: CSASRGGGSYYEQYF

v_gene: TRBV28
d_gene: .
abundance: few
j_gene: TRBJ1-3
CDR3nt: TGTGCCAGCAGTGTGGGGTTCAACACCATATATTTT
CDR3aa: CASSVGFNTIYF

v_gene: TRBV6-1
d_gene: .
abundance: few
j_gene: TRBJ2-2
CDR3nt: TGTGCCAGCGCCTTAGACTGGAACACCGGGGAGCTGTTTTTT
CDR3aa: CASALDWNTGELFF

v_gene: TRBV4-1
d_gene: .
abundance: .
j_gene: TRBJ1-2
CDR3nt: TGCGCCAGCAGCCAAGACGGGGCGGGCTATGGCTACACCTTC
CDR3aa: CASSQDGAGYGYTF

v_gene: TRBV24-1
d_gene: TRBD2
abundance: .
j_gene: TRBJ2-1
CDR3nt: TGTGCCACCAGTGATTTGGTCCTAGCGGGTGCTAGCTCCTACAATGAGCAGTTCTTC
CDR3aa: CATSDLVLAGASSYNEQFF

v_gene: TRBV12-3/TRBV12-4
d_gene: .
abundance: many
j_gene: TRBJ2-1
CDR3nt: TGTGCCAGCAAATGGGGCGATGAGCAGTTCTTC
CDR3aa: CASKWGDEQFF

v_gene: TRBV6-1
d_gene: TRBD1
abundance: medium-sized
j_gene: TRBJ2-1
CDR3nt: TGTGCCAGCAGTGAAGGGACAGGGGAATACAATGAGCAGTTCTTC
CDR3aa: CASSEGTGEYNEQFF

v_gene: TRBV19
d_gene: TRBD1
abundance: few
j_gene: TRBJ1-2
CDR3nt: TGTGCCAGTAGTATAGTCGACAGGGAATATGGCTACACCTTC
CDR3aa: CASSIVDREYGYTF

v_gene: TRBV2
d_gene: .
abundance: many
j_gene: TRBJ2-1
CDR3nt: TGTGCCAGCAGCCAAGCGGATGAGCAGTTCTTC
CDR3aa: CASSQADEQFF

v_gene: TRBV28
d_gene: .
abundance: .
j_gene: TRBJ2-2
CDR3nt: TGTGCCAGCCTCGGCGCGAACACCGGGGAGCTGTTTTTT
CDR3aa: CASLGANTGELFF

v_gene: TRBV30
d_gene: .
abundance: medium-sized
j_gene: TRBJ1-5
CDR3nt: TGTGCCTGGAGCAGGGGCCACAATCAGCCCCAGCATTTT
CDR3aa: CAWSRGHNQPQHF

v_gene: TRBV19
d_gene: .
abundance: few
j_gene: TRBJ1-3
CDR3nt: TGTGCCAGTAGTTGGACTGCAGTCTCTGGAAACACCATATATTTT
CDR3aa: CASSWTAVSGNTIYF

v_gene: TRBV11-2
d_gene: TRBD1
abundance: .
j_gene: TRBJ1-2
CDR3nt: TGTGCCAGCAGCTGGACCGGGACAGCCTCAGCGGGTGGCTACACCTTC
CDR3aa: CASSWTGTASAGGYTF